These 11 T cell receptor beta chains were sequenced from one sample in a study of human T cells and chemical hapten exposure. TCRdb reanalysed the RACE reads using MiXCR and keeps one entry per CDR3 protein. The table shows a few hundred thousand distinct CDR3 sequences, with over 5% occurring only once. The sample's time point: pre-sensitization, week 0. This sample's treatment: therapeutic diphenylcyclopropenone sensitization with weekly scalp DPC. This sample comprised whole blood, obtained in connection with sensitization to the hapten diphenylcyclopropenone (DPC). The receptor source for this set is a young woman with alopecia areata. Some clones in this sample may be carry-over from other donors' samples.

V gene TRBV2 combines with J gene TRBJ1-6; 10 bases line up with TRBD1. The V gene's germline CDR1 is SNHLY and CDR2 FYNNEI. V dropped 6 bases and J dropped 9; count of bases not matched to a gene: 8. CDR3 length: 15 amino acids. The DNA for the CDR3 is TGTGCCAGCAGAGACTTTCGGGACAGGGGTTCACCCCTCCACTTT. It codes for CASRDFRDRGSPLHF. The whole variable domain, remainder taken from reference TRBV2 and TRBJ1-6, is EPEVTQTPSHQVTQMGQEVILRCVPISNHLYFYWYRQILGQKVEFLVSFYNNEISEKSEIFDDQFSVERPDGSNFTLKIRSTKLEDSAMYFCASRDFRDRGSPLHFGNGTRLTVT.

The chain recombines TRBV24-1 with TRBJ1-2, with 8 bases aligning to TRBD1. With 9 bases clipped from V and 3 bases from J, the junction kept 2 bases outside the gene matches. The CDR3 runs 12 residues. Germline V gene sequence: CDR1 KGHDR, CDR2 SFDVKD. The CDR3 sequence is CATVDRDYGYTF. In DNA, the CDR3 is TGTGCCACCGTGGACAGGGACTATGGCTACACCTTC.

This chain links TRBV19 with TRBJ2-1; D possibly matches TRBD1 or TRBD2 (5 bases each). CDR1 and CDR2 from the germline V gene are LNHDA and SQIVND (reference sequence). Trimming stripped 6 bases from V and 6 bases from J, with 24 bases between. This CDR3 has 17 amino acids. CDR3 sequence reads: CASSIEGPQRFRNEQFF. CDR3 in DNA: TGTGCCAGTAGCATTGAGGGGCCCCAAAGGTTCCGCAATGAGCAGTTCTTC.

This clonotype has more than one count but fewer than ten. The rearrangement links TRBV7-2 to TRBJ1-5; D is ambiguous. The CDR3 is 14 amino acids. The ends were cut back, 0 bases at V and 6 bases at J, with 9 bases in the middle. The germline gives CDR1 SGHTA, CDR2 FQGNSA. This CDR3 reads CASSLAWGGQPQHF. Written as DNA, the CDR3 is TGTGCCAGCAGCTTAGCGTGGGGTGGTCAGCCCCAGCATTTT. The whole variable domain, remainder taken from reference TRBV7-2 and TRBJ1-5, is GAGVSQSPSNKVTEKGKDVELRCDPISGHTALYWYRQSLGQGLEFLIYFQGNSAPDKSGLPSDRFSAERTGGSVSTLTIQRTQQEDSAVYLCASSLAWGGQPQHFGDGTRLSIL.

This clonotype was found many times. The chain recombines TRBV12-3 or TRBV12-4 with TRBJ1-4, with D perhaps TRBD1 (6 bases). Trimming took 8 bases from V and 8 from J, leaving 15 bases between them. The CDR3 contains 13 residues. The CDR3 region has the DNA TGTGCCAGCCTTCCGAACGGACAGGAAAAACTGTTTTTT. Amino acid sequence: CASLPNGQEKLFF.

This clonotype was seen only a few times. J is TRBJ1-2 and V is TRBV28; the match to TRBD1 covers 8 bases. The CDR3 consists of 17 residues. The V segment lost 2 bases and the J segment 0 bases; nucleotides outside the gene matches: 8. The V gene's germline CDR1 is MDHEN and CDR2 SYDVKM. CDR3 amino acids: CASSLGDRRPANYGYTF. CDR3 in DNA: TGTGCCAGCAGTTTAGGGGACAGGAGGCCGGCTAACTATGGCTACACCTTC.

This clonotype has a count of ten or more. This CDR3 reads CASSLWRGGNNEQFF. The CDR3 DNA is TGTGCCAGCAGCCTCTGGCGGGGGGGGAACAATGAGCAGTTCTTC. V is TRBV5-6 and J is TRBJ2-1; 9 bases are shared with TRBD2. Germline values: CDR1 SGHDT, CDR2 YYEEEE. This CDR3 has 15 residues. V lost 4 bases to trimming and J lost 5 bases; unmatched junction nucleotides: 7.

J is TRBJ2-3 and V is TRBV7-2; D gene uncertain. The V gene lost 8 bases and the J gene lost 4 bases, with 13 bases spanning the gap. Germline V gene data show CDR1 as SGHTA and CDR2 as FQGNSA. The CDR3 extends over 13 amino acids. The DNA of the CDR3 is TGTGCCAGCCAACCATGGCACCCAGATACGCAGTATTTT. Protein product: CASQPWHPDTQYF.

The chain employs TRBV14 and TRBJ2-2; tentative D call: TRBD2 (6 bases). V was trimmed by 6 bases and J by 2 bases, leaving 16 bases between them. The CDR3 runs 16 residues. Germline V CDR1 and CDR2: SGHDN, FVKESK. The CDR3 reads CASRPSGQSNTGELFF. The CDR3 DNA follows: TGTGCCAGCAGACCAAGCGGGCAATCCAACACCGGGGAGCTGTTTTTT.

V and J are TRBV4-1 and TRBJ2-7, with D tentatively TRBD2 (5 bases). CDR1 MGHRA and CDR2 YSYEKL come from the germline V gene. The CDR3 spans 12 residues. V lost 1 base and J lost 6, with 7 bases in between. CDR3 in amino acids: CASSQVRGEQYF. The DNA of the CDR3 is TGCGCCAGCAGCCAAGTCCGGGGCGAGCAGTACTTC.

This clonotype was seen a single time. This may be a read error: a much more frequent sequence differs by one nucleotide. V is TRBV2 and J is TRBJ2-1, with 7 bases aligning to TRBD1. Germline V gene data show CDR1 as SNHLY and CDR2 as FYNNEI. The CDR3 has 14 amino acids. The CDR3, as DNA: TGTGCCAGCTCGGCAGGGGGTTCCCTCGATGAGCAGATCTTC. It specifies CASSAGGSLDEQIF.